This is a list of T cell receptor beta chains from one sample in a study of T-cell reconstitution after alpha-beta-depleted transplantation in children. Using its own MiXCR run on the PCR reads, TCRdb lists one record per CDR3 protein. The sample includes around 370,000 distinct CDR3 sequences, under 20% of them seen just once. Material: PBMCs, mostly from graft donor cells, obtained 360 days after TCRalphabeta/CD19-depleted stem cell transplant. The origin of the receptors is a male patient aged 2 to 10 who had a stem cell transplant for acute lymphoblastic leukemia, so the T cells may come from the graft donor. Both conserved end residues are part of each CDR3. Each record gives: V gene, J gene, D gene, clone size, CDR3 protein, CDR3 DNA. The D gene is left open where the match is weak. Expanded clones get a size class; other rows say once, few or many, or leave the size out.

V: TRBV20-1
J: TRBJ2-1
D: NA
size: NA
CDR3: CSASGLASGGSYNEQFF
DNA: TGCAGTGCTAGTGGACTAGCCTCAGGGGGCTCCTACAATGAGCAGTTCTTC

V: TRBV6-5
J: TRBJ1-6
D: TRBD1
size: few
CDR3: CASSYGLDRAWSPLHF
DNA: TGTGCCAGCAGTTACGGACTAGACAGGGCCTGGTCACCCCTCCACTTT

V: TRBV2
J: TRBJ2-7
D: TRBD2
size: many
CDR3: CASSDALAVPPSYEQYF
DNA: TGTGCCAGCAGTGACGCGCTAGCGGTGCCCCCATCCTACGAGCAGTACTTC

V: TRBV20-1
J: TRBJ2-1
D: TRBD2
size: few
CDR3: CSARDPLAGTVDEQFF
DNA: TGCAGTGCTAGAGATCCACTAGCGGGAACTGTGGATGAGCAGTTCTTC

V: TRBV11-2
J: TRBJ2-5
D: TRBD1
size: NA
CDR3: CASSYRQGLQETQYF
DNA: TGTGCCAGCAGCTATCGACAGGGGCTACAAGAGACCCAGTACTTC

V: TRBV7-2
J: TRBJ2-1
D: TRBD2
size: few
CDR3: CASSQGLAGGRDEQFF
DNA: TGTGCCAGCAGCCAGGGACTAGCGGGAGGTCGGGATGAGCAGTTCTTC

V: TRBV18
J: TRBJ2-1
D: TRBD1
size: few
CDR3: CASSPDRGKLYNEQFF
DNA: TGTGCCAGCTCACCGGACAGGGGGAAGCTCTACAATGAGCAGTTCTTC

V: TRBV18
J: TRBJ2-4
D: NA
size: NA
CDR3: CASSPGALAKNIQYF
DNA: TGTGCCAGCTCTCCAGGGGCCTTAGCCAAAAACATTCAGTACTTC

V: TRBV20-1
J: TRBJ2-3
D: TRBD1
size: NA
CDR3: CSVPDGQAMLMRDTDTQYF
DNA: TGCAGTGTCCCCGATGGACAGGCAATGCTAATGAGGGACACAGATACGCAGTATTTT

V: TRBV4-3
J: TRBJ2-5
D: TRBD1
size: few
CDR3: CASSQTHGTAEIETQYF
DNA: TGCGCCAGCAGCCAGACTCACGGGACAGCGGAGATAGAGACCCAGTACTTC

V: TRBV27
J: TRBJ2-5
D: TRBD1
size: NA
CDR3: CASRDRRETQYF
DNA: TGTGCCAGCAGGGACAGGAGAGAGACCCAGTACTTC

V: TRBV4-1
J: TRBJ1-6
D: NA
size: NA
CDR3: CASSQSHYSYNSPLHF
DNA: TGCGCCAGCAGCCAATCCCACTACTCCTATAATTCACCCCTCCACTTT

V: TRBV30
J: TRBJ2-7
D: NA
size: NA
CDR3: CAWSASATVYEQYF
DNA: TGTGCCTGGAGTGCTTCCGCGACAGTTTACGAGCAGTACTTC

V: TRBV4-1
J: TRBJ2-2
D: NA
size: NA
CDR3: CASSQMGRVDRELFF
DNA: TGCGCCAGCAGCCAAATGGGCAGGGTCGATCGGGAGCTGTTTTTT

V: TRBV6-5
J: TRBJ2-3
D: NA
size: NA
CDR3: CASSYSGQFSSTDTQYF
DNA: TGTGCCAGCAGTTACTCCGGACAGTTCTCTAGCACAGATACGCAGTATTTT

V: TRBV2
J: TRBJ2-1
D: NA
size: many
CDR3: CASRGLDNEQFF
DNA: TGTGCCAGCAGGGGACTTGACAATGAGCAGTTCTTC

V: TRBV5-6
J: TRBJ2-7
D: NA
size: many
CDR3: CASSPTGSDYEQYF
DNA: TGTGCCAGCAGCCCTACAGGGTCGGACTACGAGCAGTACTTC

V: TRBV12-3/TRBV12-4
J: TRBJ2-1
D: NA
size: few
CDR3: CASSPQGAWGALNEQFF
DNA: TGTGCCAGCAGCCCTCAAGGGGCATGGGGAGCCCTCAATGAGCAGTTCTTC

V: TRBV27
J: TRBJ2-7
D: TRBD1
size: few
CDR3: CASSPWDRGTYEQYF
DNA: TGTGCCAGCAGTCCCTGGGACAGGGGCACCTACGAGCAGTACTTC

V: TRBV7-2
J: TRBJ2-1
D: TRBD2
size: NA
CDR3: CASSLEDSGRWVDEQFF
DNA: TGTGCCAGCAGCTTGGAGGACAGCGGGAGGTGGGTTGATGAGCAGTTCTTC

V: TRBV6-2/TRBV6-3
J: TRBJ2-1
D: NA
size: NA
CDR3: CASSRGGIFNEQFF
DNA: TGTGCCAGCAGTCGCGGGGGCATTTTCAATGAGCAGTTCTTC

V: TRBV2
J: TRBJ1-6
D: TRBD1
size: NA
CDR3: CASSPRGTGKDSPLHF
DNA: TGTGCCAGCAGTCCCCGCGGGACAGGGAAGGATTCACCCCTCCACTTT

V: TRBV20-1
J: TRBJ2-2
D: TRBD2
size: few
CDR3: CSASSVTSGNTGELFF
DNA: TGCAGTGCTAGTTCGGTGACTAGCGGTAACACCGGGGAGCTGTTTTTT

V: TRBV20-1
J: TRBJ1-5
D: NA
size: many
CDR3: CSAPQGGYQPQHF
DNA: TGCAGTGCTCCACAGGGAGGTTATCAGCCCCAGCATTTT

V: TRBV9
J: TRBJ2-3
D: TRBD2
size: NA
CDR3: CASSVGLAGGDTQYF
DNA: TGTGCCAGCAGCGTAGGTCTAGCGGGAGGAGATACGCAGTATTTT

V: TRBV5-1
J: TRBJ1-2
D: TRBD1
size: many
CDR3: CASSLVPQGATYGYTF
DNA: TGCGCCAGCAGCTTGGTCCCTCAGGGGGCGACCTATGGCTACACCTTC

V: TRBV4-1
J: TRBJ2-3
D: NA
size: NA
CDR3: CASSQEGTTDTQYF
DNA: TGCGCCAGCAGCCAAGAGGGGACCACAGATACGCAGTATTTT

V: TRBV5-1
J: TRBJ2-2
D: TRBD1
size: few
CDR3: CASSIGQAGELFF
DNA: TGCGCCAGCAGCATAGGACAGGCCGGGGAGCTGTTTTTT

V: TRBV29-1
J: TRBJ1-5
D: NA
size: many
CDR3: CSVGGYNQPQHF
DNA: TGCAGCGTTGGGGGGTACAATCAGCCCCAGCATTTT

V: TRBV6-5
J: TRBJ1-1
D: NA
size: many
CDR3: CASSYSGMNTEAFF
DNA: TGTGCCAGCAGTTACAGCGGCATGAACACTGAAGCTTTCTTT

V: TRBV4-3
J: TRBJ1-2
D: NA
size: few
CDR3: CASSQYTGQLNYGYTF
DNA: TGCGCCAGCAGCCAATATACGGGACAACTTAACTATGGCTACACCTTC

V: TRBV7-9
J: TRBJ2-2
D: NA
size: few
CDR3: CASSPWAPNTGELFF
DNA: TGTGCCAGCAGCCCGTGGGCGCCGAACACCGGGGAGCTGTTTTTT

V: TRBV5-1
J: TRBJ2-5
D: NA
size: NA
CDR3: CASSTGDLIQETQYF
DNA: TGCGCCAGCAGCACAGGCGACCTGATCCAAGAGACCCAGTACTTC

V: TRBV19
J: TRBJ2-5
D: NA
size: few
CDR3: CASSKGSQETQYF
DNA: TGTGCCAGTAGTAAAGGCTCCCAAGAGACCCAGTACTTC

V: TRBV27
J: TRBJ1-5
D: NA
size: NA
CDR3: CASSLEGDQPQHF
DNA: TGTGCCAGCAGTTTAGAGGGTGACCAGCCCCAGCATTTT

V: TRBV25-1
J: TRBJ1-4
D: NA
size: NA
CDR3: CASSGQDLNEKLFF
DNA: TGTGCCAGCAGTGGCCAGGACCTGAATGAAAAACTGTTTTTT

V: TRBV18
J: TRBJ2-5
D: TRBD2
size: few
CDR3: CASSPGTTKGTQYF
DNA: TGTGCCAGCTCACCGGGGACTACCAAAGGGACCCAGTACTTC

V: TRBV11-2
J: TRBJ2-5
D: TRBD2
size: many
CDR3: CASSQSGLAGPGAQYF
DNA: TGTGCCAGCAGCCAGAGCGGACTAGCGGGACCGGGAGCCCAGTACTTC

V: TRBV11-1
J: TRBJ2-1
D: NA
size: few
CDR3: CASSSRTGTLSYNEQFF
DNA: TGTGCCAGCAGCTCCCGGACGGGAACCCTCTCCTACAATGAGCAGTTCTTC

V: TRBV4-2
J: TRBJ1-5
D: NA
size: few
CDR3: CASSQDRDGQPQHF
DNA: TGTGCCAGCAGCCAAGATAGAGACGGGCAGCCCCAGCATTTT

V: TRBV5-1
J: TRBJ2-1
D: NA
size: NA
CDR3: CASSLGSDLGLDEQFF
DNA: TGCGCCAGCAGCTTAGGGTCTGATTTGGGTTTGGATGAGCAGTTCTTC

V: TRBV7-3
J: TRBJ2-2
D: NA
size: few
CDR3: CASSSQYGELFF
DNA: TGTGCCAGCAGCTCGCAATACGGGGAGCTGTTTTTT

V: TRBV24-1
J: TRBJ2-1
D: NA
size: many
CDR3: CATSDLQCGLEGYNEQFF
DNA: TGTGCCACCAGTGATTTGCAGTGTGGGCTAGAGGGGTACAATGAGCAGTTCTTC

V: TRBV7-3
J: TRBJ2-1
D: TRBD2
size: NA
CDR3: CASSFPGGGSSYNEQFF
DNA: TGTGCCAGCAGCTTCCCTGGGGGAGGGAGCTCCTACAATGAGCAGTTCTTC

V: TRBV4-3
J: TRBJ2-1
D: NA
size: few
CDR3: CASSQDGVAESSYNEQFF
DNA: TGCGCCAGCAGCCAAGATGGGGTAGCGGAAAGCTCCTACAATGAGCAGTTCTTC